This entry is about one TCR beta chain. As yet, its antigen is unknown. This sample is part of a study of shared clonotypes between healthy human individuals. Study details: Donors had three CD4 naive, three CD4 memory, two CD8 naive and one CD8 memory plate apiece.

Findings and caveats of the study: Memory subsets had estimated richness that was generally smaller than that of naive subsets.

The repertoire was sequenced with immunoSEQ multiplex PCR; TCRdb's copy has only in-frame clones and lacks some. The sample has around 1.4 million clones, 98% seen once. The specimen sequenced was naive CD4+ T cells sorted from blood. Subset indicated: CD45RA+ positively selected. The TCR was taken from a man younger than 45 in good health.

The CDR3 sequence is CASSVGTPRPHEQYF. For the CDR3, the DNA is TGCGCCAGCAGCGTTGGGACGCCTCGGCCCCACGAGCAGTACTTC. This rearrangement joins TRBV5-1 to TRBJ2-7, with D tentatively TRBD1 or TRBD2 (5 bases each). CDR3 length equals 15 residues. Per the germline V gene, CDR1 is SGHRS and CDR2 is YFSETQ. Trimming took off 4 bases at V and 5 bases at J, with 19 bases between the two ends.